This TCR beta chain was documented in a study of blood T cell repertoires in COVID-19 (TCRdb year 2020). Context from the whole study: Samples from collaborators originated in the United States, Italy and Spain and spanned both the acute and convalescent phases of COVID-19. The samples were drawn from two sources: the first 160 participants of the ongoing ImmuneRACE study, and 1,000 to 1,500 subjects contributed by 6 global collaborators. The material from the prospective study consisted of cDNA or gDNA derived from T cells, B-cell-depleted T cells, or PBMCs. The repertoires were made available in a free public database intended to serve as a resource for research on the immune response to SARS-CoV-2. The sample metadata nearly always contained a de-identified subject ID, COVID-19 status, age in years and sex. Deeply sampled blood TCRbeta repertoires from subjects exposed to, actively infected with, or recovered from COVID-19 were included in the dataset. Where available, HLA class I and class II types were obtained from metadata supplied by the sample provider rather than from assay-based typing. The study at large found these results: The amount of clinical and demographic metadata varied by source and participant and was provided uncurated.

TCRbeta CDR3 regions were amplified from genomic DNA by means of the immunoSEQ Assay, a bias-controlled multiplex PCR. From the authors' description of their analysis: Nucleated cell counts per sample were estimated from amplification of reference gene primers within the assay. Sequence reads were collapsed and filtered to measure the absolute abundance of every unique TCRbeta CDR3 rearrangement. Productive Simpson clonality was computed per sample as the square root of Simpson's diversity index over productive rearrangements. TCRdb holds this immuneACCESS table with in-frame rearrangements only. Some clones are missing; in checked studies, unresolved V genes explain under half, and the rest has no known cause. V, J and clone size reflect that table, while D and trimming were determined from the DNA. In this sample the table shows approximately 150,000 clones, 82% of which occur a single time. Approximately 8.7% of the sample lies in the top ten.

Collaborating institutions collected whole blood in K2EDTA tubes following their own protocols. For TCRbeta analysis, collaborators shipped samples in one of three forms: frozen whole blood, isolated PBMCs, or DNA extracted from either of those sample types. For this clone: The antigen it binds to is not known. No qualities accompany the bases; no much larger clone lies one base away.

Per the germline V gene, MNHEY is the CDR1 and SVGAGI is the CDR2. Trimming takes 6 bases from V and 11 bases from J, and the germline ends sit 12 bases apart. Taken from cysteine to phenylalanine, the CDR3 has 11 residues. The entry retains the CDR3 DNA only, 33 bases that are in frame from base 1. Sequencing was performed on peripheral blood. This clonotype originated in a woman between 65 and 79 years old with acute or convalescent COVID-19. The chain is encoded by TRBV6-5 joined to TRBJ2-3; the D gene is possibly TRBD2, with 6 bases matching. The CDR3 corresponds to CASSRGEEQYF. Read as DNA, the sequence is TGTGCCAGCAGCCGAGGGGAGGAGCAGTATTTT.